This T cell receptor (beta chain) appears in the sequencing data of a study of shared clonotypes between healthy human individuals. Study-wide context: Three CD4 naive, three CD4 memory, two CD8 naive and one CD8 memory plate were used per donor.

Germline-derived CDR1 and CDR2 are GTSNPN and SVGIG (reference sequence). This CDR3 spans 14 amino acids. The V gene lost 1 base and the J gene lost 4 bases, with 11 bases spanning the gap. This table comes from immunoSEQ multiplex PCR, and its TCRdb copy is limited to in-frame clones, with some not included. The table includes under 2.5 million clones, less than 95% detected once. The rearrangement links TRBV30 to TRBJ2-1, with D perhaps TRBD2 (5 bases). This receptor was taken from a man younger than 30 in good health. Some clones in this sample may be carry-over from other donors' samples. What was sequenced was naive CD4+ T cells from PBMCs. The subset was: CD45RA+ positively selected. The CDR3 loop reads CAWSGGLPYNEQFF. The CDR3 region has the DNA TGTGCCTGGAGTGGAGGACTCCCGTACAATGAGCAGTTCTTC.